The rows below give T cell receptor beta chains drawn from one sample of a study of CD8 T cells in ankylosing spondylitis. TCRdb analysed the 5' RACE reads with MiXCR anew, one entry per CDR3 protein. The sample shows approximately 300,000 distinct CDR3 sequences, roughly 8% of them seen only once. The sample comprised blood, either unsorted or a sorted T cell fraction (not recorded which). These receptors all stem from a male donor with ankylosing spondylitis. CDR3s include the opening cysteine and the closing phenylalanine or tryptophan. The D gene is left open where the match is weak. Clone size is stated in some rows and not others, as once, few, many or a class when expanded.

clone_size	d_call	j_call	v_call	cdr3_aa	cdr3_nt
many	.	TRBJ1-6	TRBV27	CASRQLGAWNNSPLHF	TGTGCCAGCAGACAGTTAGGGGCTTGGAATAATTCACCCCTCCACTTT
many	TRBD1	TRBJ1-4	TRBV4-2	CASSEQGAEKLFF	TGTGCCAGCAGCGAACAGGGGGCTGAAAAACTGTTTTTT
few	TRBD2	TRBJ2-2	TRBV4-3	CASSQDLLTSGRATGELFF	TGCGCCAGCAGCCAGGATCTCTTGACTAGCGGGAGGGCCACCGGGGAGCTGTTTTTT
.	.	TRBJ2-1	TRBV2	CASSEARGYSNEQFF	TGTGCCAGCAGTGAAGCGCGAGGGTATAGCAATGAGCAGTTCTTC
few	TRBD2	TRBJ2-5	TRBV5-1	CASSLPSGGLQETQYF	TGCGCCAGCAGCTTGCCTAGCGGCGGACTACAAGAGACCCAGTACTTC
few	.	TRBJ2-2	TRBV20-1	CSASPSNKGDTGELFF	TGCAGTGCCTCCCCCTCCAATAAGGGTGACACCGGGGAGCTGTTTTTT
few	.	TRBJ2-1	TRBV3-1	CASSQAPDRPEQFF	TGTGCCAGCAGCCAAGCCCCAGACAGGCCTGAGCAGTTCTTC
few	TRBD1	TRBJ2-7	TRBV19	CASSLTGEPYEQYF	TGTGCCAGTAGTCTGACAGGGGAGCCCTACGAGCAGTACTTC
.	.	TRBJ2-5	TRBV5-1	CASSLAGRGETQYF	TGCGCCAGCAGCCTAGCCGGGAGAGGAGAGACCCAGTACTTC
few	.	TRBJ2-1	TRBV27	CASSYSNNEQFF	TGTGCCAGCAGTTATTCCAACAATGAGCAGTTCTTC
few	TRBD1	TRBJ2-3	TRBV18	CASSPLLSTGGFTDTQYF	TGTGCCAGCTCACCACTCCTATCCACAGGGGGGTTCACAGATACGCAGTATTTT
few	.	TRBJ2-1	TRBV20-1	CSAFRGEQFF	TGCAGTGCCTTCCGCGGTGAGCAGTTCTTC
many	.	TRBJ2-2	TRBV4-1	CASSQATGELFF	TGCGCCAGCAGCCAAGCCACCGGGGAGCTGTTTTTT
few	.	TRBJ1-1	TRBV6-2/TRBV6-3	CASSYPWVTEAFF	TGTGCCAGCAGTTACCCATGGGTTACTGAAGCTTTCTTT
.	TRBD2	TRBJ2-3	TRBV29-1	CSVAGLGTDTQYF	TGCAGCGTCGCCGGACTAGGCACAGATACGCAGTATTTT
many	.	TRBJ2-1	TRBV29-1	CSARSGLNNEQFF	TGCAGCGCCCGGTCAGGGCTAAACAATGAGCAGTTCTTC
.	TRBD2	TRBJ2-1	TRBV12-3/TRBV12-4	CASSAQAGGPSEQFF	TGTGCCAGCAGTGCTCAGGCGGGAGGGCCATCTGAGCAGTTCTTC
.	TRBD1	TRBJ2-1	TRBV20-1	CSARPGTGIDEQFF	TGCAGTGCGCGACCCGGGACAGGGATCGATGAGCAGTTCTTC
few	TRBD1	TRBJ2-7	TRBV5-1	CASSPRTGRPHEQYF	TGCGCCAGCAGCCCACGGACAGGGCGTCCCCACGAGCAGTACTTC
many	TRBD2	TRBJ2-7	TRBV28	CASRPTGTSYEQYF	TGTGCCAGCAGACCGACCGGGACTAGCTACGAGCAGTACTTC
.	TRBD1	TRBJ2-1	TRBV3-1	CASSQAGTAKNEQFF	TGTGCCAGCAGCCAAGCCGGGACAGCAAAGAATGAGCAGTTCTTC
few	.	TRBJ2-7	TRBV7-9	CASSLINYEQYF	TGTGCCAGCAGCTTAATAAACTACGAGCAGTACTTC
many	.	TRBJ2-1	TRBV4-1	CASSQDGSLGVNEQFF	TGCGCCAGCAGCCAAGATGGCTCCCTAGGCGTTAATGAGCAGTTCTTC
many	.	TRBJ2-2	TRBV12-3/TRBV12-4	CASSYGQWTGELFF	TGTGCCAGCAGCTACGGACAGTGGACCGGGGAGCTGTTTTTT
few	TRBD2	TRBJ2-1	TRBV5-6	CASSSSDLAGPHYNEQFF	TGTGCCAGCAGCTCTTCCGACTTAGCGGGACCACACTACAATGAGCAGTTCTTC
many	.	TRBJ2-1	TRBV25-1	CASSEYRDSEQFF	TGTGCCAGCAGTGAATATCGGGATTCTGAGCAGTTCTTC
.	TRBD2	TRBJ2-7	TRBV5-1	CASSWGLADPYEQYF	TGCGCCAGCAGCTGGGGACTAGCGGACCCCTACGAGCAGTACTTC
.	.	TRBJ1-1	TRBV5-1	CASSGGGIGQLGAEAFF	TGCGCCAGCAGCGGCGGAGGAATTGGACAGTTGGGTGCTGAAGCTTTCTTT
.	TRBD2	TRBJ2-2	TRBV10-3	CAISEIAGGYTGELFF	TGTGCCATCAGTGAAATAGCGGGAGGCTACACCGGGGAGCTGTTTTTT
many	.	TRBJ2-1	TRBV9	CASSGARGDEQFF	TGTGCCAGCAGCGGAGCAAGGGGAGATGAGCAGTTCTTC
many	.	TRBJ2-3	TRBV7-2	CASSSTGLSGDTQYF	TGTGCCAGCAGCAGTACGGGACTCAGCGGGGATACGCAGTATTTT
.	.	TRBJ2-5	TRBV1	CTSSLDSLAGAETQYF	TGCACCAGCAGCCTAGACTCGCTAGCGGGAGCTGAGACCCAGTACTTC
.	.	TRBJ2-3	TRBV30	CAWSEGTRQGTQYF	TGTGCCTGGAGTGAGGGGACCCGCCAGGGTACGCAGTATTTT
.	.	TRBJ2-5	TRBV13	CASSLEPGQLKETQYF	TGTGCCAGCAGCTTAGAGCCGGGACAACTCAAAGAGACCCAGTACTTC
.	.	TRBJ2-1	TRBV12-3/TRBV12-4	CASSLPTRSRDAPRNEQFF	TGTGCCAGCAGTTTGCCGACTCGGAGCCGGGACGCCCCTCGCAATGAGCAGTTCTTC
.	.	TRBJ2-7	TRBV10-3	CAISAGGRDGTYEQYF	TGTGCCATCAGCGCCGGAGGAAGGGACGGGACCTACGAGCAGTACTTC
.	TRBD2	TRBJ2-1	TRBV4-1	CASSLPRAAGGYNEQFF	TGCGCCAGCAGCCTCCCCAGGGCAGCGGGAGGATACAATGAGCAGTTCTTC
.	TRBD2	TRBJ2-3	TRBV7-9	CASSPPLAASTDTQYF	TGTGCCAGCAGCCCGCCCCTAGCGGCCAGCACAGATACGCAGTATTTT
few	.	TRBJ2-3	TRBV5-1	CASSLDGGGDTQYF	TGCGCCAGCAGCTTGGACGGAGGTGGAGATACGCAGTATTTT
.	TRBD2	TRBJ2-7	TRBV12-3/TRBV12-4	CASSHVTSGDYEQYF	TGTGCCAGCAGCCACGTGACTAGCGGTGACTACGAGCAGTACTTC
few	TRBD1	TRBJ2-1	TRBV28	CASSFVPGQGAKNEQFF	TGTGCCAGCAGTTTTGTGCCCGGACAGGGGGCCAAAAATGAGCAGTTCTTC